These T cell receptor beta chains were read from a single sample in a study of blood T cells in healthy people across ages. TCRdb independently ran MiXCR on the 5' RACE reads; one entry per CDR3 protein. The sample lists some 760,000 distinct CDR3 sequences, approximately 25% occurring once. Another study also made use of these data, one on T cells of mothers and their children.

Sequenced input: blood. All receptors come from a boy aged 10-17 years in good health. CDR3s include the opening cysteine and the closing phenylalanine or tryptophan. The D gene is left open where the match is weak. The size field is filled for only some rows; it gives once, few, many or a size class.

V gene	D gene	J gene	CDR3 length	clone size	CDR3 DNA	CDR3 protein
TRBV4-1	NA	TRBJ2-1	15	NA	TGCGCCAGCAGCCAAGAGGAAAGCTCCTACAATGAGCAGTTCTTC	CASSQEESSYNEQFF
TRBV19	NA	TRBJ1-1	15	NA	TGTGCCAGCAAGTCCTTTGCTGACAGTCACACTGAAGCTTTCTTT	CASKSFADSHTEAFF
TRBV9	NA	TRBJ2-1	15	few	TGTGCCAGCAGCGTGGCACTAGCCCCCTACAATGAGCAGTTCTTC	CASSVALAPYNEQFF
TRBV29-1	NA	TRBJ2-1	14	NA	TGCAGCCAACCGTACGAGCTCTTTCGGAATGAGCAGTTCTTC	CSQPYELFRNEQFF
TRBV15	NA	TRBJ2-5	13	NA	TGTGCCACCAGCAGACAGGGGCGAGAGACCCAGTACTTC	CATSRQGRETQYF
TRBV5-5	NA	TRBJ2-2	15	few	TGTGCCAGCAGCTTGATGACAGGAGGCACCGGGGAGCTGTTTTTT	CASSLMTGGTGELFF
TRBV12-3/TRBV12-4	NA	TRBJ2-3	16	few	TGTGCCAGCAACCGGGACGGACGCCTCGGGGCAGATACGCAGTATTTT	CASNRDGRLGADTQYF
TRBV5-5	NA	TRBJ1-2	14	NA	TGCGCCAGCAGCCAATCGGGGCCTGGCTATGGCTACACCTTC	CASSQSGPGYGYTF
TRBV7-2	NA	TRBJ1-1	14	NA	TGTGCCAGCAGCTTTCGGACCGGGAACACTGAAGCTTTCTTT	CASSFRTGNTEAFF
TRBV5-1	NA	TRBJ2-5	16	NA	TGCGCCAGCAGCGTTTACGAACGACAGAGCCAAGAGACCCAGTACTTC	CASSVYERQSQETQYF
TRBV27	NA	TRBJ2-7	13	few	TGTGCCAGCAGTTTCGGCAGGGTCTACGAGCAGTACTTC	CASSFGRVYEQYF
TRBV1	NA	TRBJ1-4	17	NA	TGCACCAGCAGCCAAGAAACGGCACCCTGGTCAGGAGAAAAACTGTTTTTT	CTSSQETAPWSGEKLFF
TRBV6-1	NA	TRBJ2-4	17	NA	TGTGCCAGCAGTGAAGAACCTTTCGGGTTATCCAAAAACATCCAGTACTTC	CASSEEPFGLSKNIQYF
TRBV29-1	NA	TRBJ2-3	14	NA	TGCAGCGCTTCAGGGACAACACGGGGGGATACGCAGTATTTT	CSASGTTRGDTQYF
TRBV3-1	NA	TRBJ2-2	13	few	TGTGCCAGCAGCCAAGTTGGCCCCGGGGAGCTGTTTTTT	CASSQVGPGELFF
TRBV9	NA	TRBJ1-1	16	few	TGTGCCAGCAGCGTAGGGTCCAGGATAGAAAACACTGAAGCTTTCTTT	CASSVGSRIENTEAFF
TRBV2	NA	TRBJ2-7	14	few	TGTGCCAGCAGGGACTTAAGCAGTGCCTACGAGCAGTACTTC	CASRDLSSAYEQYF
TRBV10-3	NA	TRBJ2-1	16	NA	TGTGCCATCAGTGAGTCTGGGAGGCCACCGGGCGATGAGCAGTTCTTC	CAISESGRPPGDEQFF
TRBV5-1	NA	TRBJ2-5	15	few	TGCGCCAGCAGCTTGGCCCTAGGAGAAGGAGAGACCCAGTACTTC	CASSLALGEGETQYF
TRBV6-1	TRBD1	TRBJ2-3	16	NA	TGTGCCAGCAGTCGAACCGGGACAGCTAGCACAGATACGCAGTATTTT	CASSRTGTASTDTQYF
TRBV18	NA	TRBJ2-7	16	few	TGTGCCAGCTCACTCCACGTAGCAGGGAGCTCCTACGAGCAGTACTTC	CASSLHVAGSSYEQYF
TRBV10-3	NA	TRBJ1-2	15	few	TGTGCCCAAACAAATATTGGGCGTCATAACTATGGCTACACCTTC	CAQTNIGRHNYGYTF
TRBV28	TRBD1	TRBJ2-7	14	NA	TGTGCCAGCAAACCGGGACAGGGTCTCTACGAGCAGTACTTC	CASKPGQGLYEQYF
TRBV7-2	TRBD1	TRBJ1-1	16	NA	TGTGCCAGCAGCCCGACAGGGGGCAGGAGTACCACTGAAGCTTTCTTT	CASSPTGGRSTTEAFF
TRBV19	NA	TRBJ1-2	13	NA	TGTGCCAGTAACAAGTTGTTAGGAGATGGCTACACCTTC	CASNKLLGDGYTF
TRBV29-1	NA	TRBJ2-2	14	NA	TGCAGCGTTGTTGGCCAGGCGAACACCGGGGAGCTGTTTTTT	CSVVGQANTGELFF
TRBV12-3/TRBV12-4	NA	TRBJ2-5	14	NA	TGTGCCAGCAGTTTAGAGAACCTAGAAAAGACCCAGTACTTC	CASSLENLEKTQYF
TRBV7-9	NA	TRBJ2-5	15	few	TGTGCCAGCAGCTTAGGTCCCGCAGACCGAGAGACCCAGTACTTC	CASSLGPADRETQYF
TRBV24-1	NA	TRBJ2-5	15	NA	TGTGCCACCTCCCCAGGGGCGGCTCTTGCGGAGACCCAGTGCTTC	CATSPGAALAETQCF
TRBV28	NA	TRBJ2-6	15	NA	TGTGCCAGCAGTTCCCCTAGCGCTGGGGCCAACGTCCTGACTTTC	CASSSPSAGANVLTF
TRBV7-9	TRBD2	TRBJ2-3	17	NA	TGTGCCAGCAGCTCCTCTGGGACTAGCGTTAGCACAGATACGCAGTATTTT	CASSSSGTSVSTDTQYF
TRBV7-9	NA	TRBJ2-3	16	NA	TGTGCCAGCAGCTTAGGGGAGCGGATGGGAACAGATACGCAGTATTTT	CASSLGERMGTDTQYF
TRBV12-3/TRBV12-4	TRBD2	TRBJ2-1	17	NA	TGTGCCAGCAGTTTAGAAGAGCGGGGCGATACCTACAATGAGCAGTTCTTC	CASSLEERGDTYNEQFF
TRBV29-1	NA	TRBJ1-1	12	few	TGCAGCGTTGTCGGTTATAACACTGAAGCTTTCTTT	CSVVGYNTEAFF
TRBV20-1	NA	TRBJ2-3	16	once	TGCAGTGCTAGAGACCCCCTACTATATTTCACAGATACGCAGTATTTT	CSARDPLLYFTDTQYF